These 23 T cell receptor beta chains were sequenced from one sample in a study of blood T cell repertoires in COVID-19. Here immunoSEQ multiplex PCR was the method, and the copy in TCRdb shows in-frame clones only, minus some. Of 35,000 to 45,000 clones in the sample, about nine tenths were seen once. Sequencing was done on a sample of peripheral blood. All receptors derive from a human donor in a cohort sampled during active COVID-19.

This sequence joins TRBV10-3 and TRBJ2-7, with TRBD2 matching over 7 bases. Germline CDR1 is ENHRY and CDR2 is SYGVKD. The CDR3 consists of 14 residues. Germline trimming cut 3 bases from V and 2 bases from J; bases unmatched to any gene: 4. The DNA of the CDR3 is TGTGCCATCAGTGACGGGGGGTCGACCTACGAGCAGTACTTC. This gives the protein CAISDGGSTYEQYF.

The chain combines TRBV11-2 with TRBJ2-7; 8 positions agree with TRBD1. The germline V gene encodes CDR1 SGHAT and CDR2 FQNNGV. V lost 5 bases to trimming and J lost 3 bases; unmatched junction nucleotides: 12. The CDR3 extends over 16 amino acids. The CDR3 nucleotides are TGTGCCAGCAGCCCCCTGACGGGACAGGTTTACTACGAGCAGTACTTC. Its protein product is CASSPLTGQVYYEQYF.

J is TRBJ1-2 and V is TRBV19; 8 positions agree with TRBD1. V lost 5 bases to trimming and J lost 4 bases; unmatched junction nucleotides: 6. This CDR3 spans 14 amino acids. In germline, CDR1 is LNHDA, CDR2 SQIVND (reference sequence). The CDR3 spells CASSSPGGSYGYTF. CDR3 nucleotides: TGTGCCAGTAGTTCCCCAGGGGGCAGCTATGGCTACACCTTC.

This chain connects TRBV24-1 to TRBJ1-5, with TRBD1 matching 7 bases. V was pared by 7 bases and J by 2 bases, with 10 bases of the junction left unmatched. Germline lookup yields CDR1 KGHDR and CDR2 SFDVKD. The CDR3 loop spans 16 amino acids. CDR3 coding DNA: TGTGCCACCAGCCGACCGACAGGGACCGGCAATCAGCCCCAGCATTTT. Amino acid sequence: CATSRPTGTGNQPQHF.

The chain recombines TRBV5-4 with TRBJ2-1; 8 nucleotides align to TRBD2. The CDR3 covers 18 residues. V trimming: 0 bases; J trimming: 0 bases; junction bases outside the gene matches: 8. In germline, CDR1 is SGHNT, CDR2 YYREEE (reference sequence). CDR3 in amino acids: CASSLGTSRLSSYNEQFF. The DNA of the CDR3 is TGTGCCAGCAGCTTGGGGACTAGCCGACTTAGCTCCTACAATGAGCAGTTCTTC. The whole variable domain, remainder taken from reference TRBV5-4 and TRBJ2-1, is ETGVTQSPTHLIKTRGQQVTLRCSSQSGHNTVSWYQQALGQGPQFIFQYYREEENGRGNFPPRFSGLQFPNYSSELNVNALELDDSALYLCASSLGTSRLSSYNEQFFGPGTRLTVL.

The chain joins TRBV15 to TRBJ2-4; D is unresolved. The V gene's germline CDR1 is LNHNV and CDR2 YYDKDF (reference sequence). Trimming cost V 3 bases and J 4 bases, with 13 bases left between them. The CDR3 has 15 amino acids. For the CDR3, the DNA is TGTGCCACCAGCAGTCTATCACAGAAGAAAAACATTCAGTACTTC. Amino acids: CATSSLSQKKNIQYF.

The V and J genes are TRBV7-3 and TRBJ1-2, with 11 positions matching TRBD1. Germline assignment: CDR1 SGHTA and CDR2 FQGTGA. CDR3 length: 16 amino acids. After removal of 4 bases from V and 5 bases from J, the junction contained 9 bases not matched to a gene. CDR3 protein: CASSSWDRGILYGYTF. The DNA for the CDR3 is TGTGCCAGCAGCTCCTGGGACAGGGGGATCTTATATGGCTACACCTTC.

The chain links TRBV4-3 to TRBJ1-4, with 10 positions matching TRBD1. Losses at the gene ends were 1 base for V and 7 bases for J; bases not matched to a gene: 3. In germline, CDR1 is LGHNA, CDR2 YSLEER. CDR3 length equals 15 residues. This CDR3 is CASSQGGTGAEKLFF. The CDR3 region has the DNA TGCGCCAGCAGCCAAGGGGGGACAGGGGCTGAAAAACTGTTTTTT.

The chain is built from TRBV6-2 or TRBV6-3 and TRBJ2-5; TRBD1 matches 8 bases. V dropped 6 bases and J dropped 4; count of bases not matched to a gene: 10. This CDR3 contains 15 residues. Germline lookup yields CDR1 MNHEY and CDR2 SVGEGT. CDR3 sequence (DNA): TGTGCCAGCAGCTGGACAGGGACCATACGAGAGACCCAGTACTTC. The encoded protein is CASSWTGTIRETQYF.

The chain carries TRBV3-1 (or the pseudogene TRBV3-2) and TRBJ1-5; D uncertain. The germline V and J ends were trimmed by 2 bases and 4 bases, with 9 bases remaining between them. The CDR3 has 14 residues. Germline V gene lookup returns CDR1 LGHDT and CDR2 YNNKEL (reference sequence). The CDR3 sequence is CASSQSLWNQPQHF. The DNA of the CDR3 is TGTGCCAGCAGCCAATCCCTATGGAATCAGCCCCAGCATTTT.

This clone was seen more than once but under ten times. J is TRBJ1-5 and V is TRBV21-1; TRBD1 was called by the table and not checked on the DNA. TRBV21-1 is a recognized pseudogene. This CDR3 spans 16 amino acids. CDR3 nucleotide sequence: TGTGCCAGCAGCAAAGTCAGGACAGGGGGAAATCAGCCCCAGCATTTT. This codes for CASSKVRTGGNQPQHF.

This clone has more than one count but fewer than ten. The J gene is TRBJ2-7, the V gene TRBV27, with a weak D call TRBD1 (6 bases). V lost 6 bases to trimming and J lost 3 bases, with 15 bases between them. Germline values: CDR1 MNHEY, CDR2 SMNVEV (reference sequence). The CDR3 runs 14 residues. The CDR3 region is CASSRDRNGYEQYF. The CDR3 DNA sequence: TGTGCCAGCAGCAGAGACAGGAATGGCTACGAGCAGTACTTC.

J is TRBJ1-1 and V is TRBV18, with a possible D match to TRBD1 (5 bases). Germline CDR1 is KGHSH and CDR2 is LQKENI. The CDR3 runs 15 residues. Trimming cost V 1 base and J 0 bases, with 9 bases left between them. The CDR3 DNA sequence: TGTGCCAGCTCACCACTTGGGGCTTTGAACACTGAAGCTTTCTTT. As protein: CASSPLGALNTEAFF. Combining the CDR3 with reference TRBV18 and TRBJ1-1 gives the whole variable domain NAGVMQNPRHLVRRRGQEARLRCSPMKGHSHVYWYRQLPEEGLKFMVYLQKENIIDESGMPKERFSAEFPKEGPSILRIQQVVRGDSAAYFCASSPLGALNTEAFFGQGTRLTVV.

The J gene is TRBJ2-1, the V gene TRBV18; possible D gene TRBD1, 5 bases. Trimming pared 8 bases from V and 4 bases from J, leaving 18 bases between. The CDR3 loop spans 15 amino acids. Looked up from germline, CDR1 is KGHSH and CDR2 is LQKENI. This CDR3 reads CASLIGAGSYNEQFF. CDR3 nucleotide sequence: TGTGCCAGCCTTATTGGGGCAGGGTCGTACAATGAGCAGTTCTTC.

The J gene is TRBJ1-2, the V gene TRBV10-3, with a tentative D call TRBD1 (5 bases). Germline values: CDR1 ENHRY, CDR2 SYGVKD. V lost 8 bases to trimming and J lost 5 bases, with 18 bases between them. This CDR3 region has 14 residues. CDR3 sequence: CAIRPGTLGYGYTF. The CDR3 bases are TGTGCCATCCGTCCCGGGACTTTGGGGTATGGCTACACCTTC.

V usage is TRBV5-4 and J usage is TRBJ2-7; 7 bases align to TRBD1. Germline assignment: CDR1 SGHNT and CDR2 YYREEE (reference sequence). The CDR3 is 13 residues long. V shed 7 bases, J shed 0 bases, and the junction held 4 bases outside the gene matches. The CDR3: CASQGQSSYEQYF. CDR3 in DNA: TGTGCCAGCCAGGGACAGAGCTCCTACGAGCAGTACTTC.

The CDR3 loop is CASSSRQGVNTGELFF. The CDR3 nucleotides read TGTGCCAGCAGCTCCAGACAGGGGGTAAACACCGGGGAGCTGTTTTTT. The genes are TRBV7-8 and TRBJ2-2, with 9 bases matching TRBD1. The CDR3 runs to 16 residues. Losses at the gene ends were 4 bases for V and 2 bases for J; bases not matched to a gene: 5. Germline V gene sequence: CDR1 SGHVS, CDR2 FQNEAQ.

This clone was observed a single time. The rearrangement uses TRBV14 and TRBJ1-2; a possible D gene is TRBD1 (6 bases). Trimming took 0 bases from V and 7 from J, leaving 15 bases between them. Germline CDR1 reads SGHDN; CDR2 reads FVKESK. There are 15 residues in the CDR3. CDR3 sequence (DNA): TGTGCCAGCAGCCAAGATCTGGCGGGCAGGGGTGGCTACACCTTC. Translated: CASSQDLAGRGGYTF.

V is TRBV27 and J is TRBJ2-1, with D perhaps matching TRBD1 (6 bases). The CDR3 runs 15 residues. CDR1 is MNHEY, CDR2 SMNVEV, per germline (reference sequence). V was clipped by 6 bases and J by 9 bases, with 21 bases between them. The chain's CDR3 is CASRPTGTPSIEQFF. The DNA for the CDR3 is TGTGCCAGCAGACCTACAGGGACCCCATCCATTGAGCAGTTCTTC.

The chain has TRBV29-1 and TRBJ2-2; a possible D gene is TRBD1 (6 bases). Germline loops: CDR1 SQVTM, CDR2 ANQGSEA. The V and J ends lost 5 bases and 8 bases respectively, with 18 bases between them. The CDR3 consists of 14 residues. The CDR3 protein is CSVSEGQMSGELFF. The CDR3 nucleotides read TGCAGCGTTTCCGAAGGACAGATGAGTGGGGAGCTGTTTTTT.

This clone was observed a handful of times. The chain is built from TRBV2 and TRBJ1-1; unclear D gene. With 2 bases removed from V and 5 bases from J, the gap between germline ends came to 12 bases. The CDR3 runs 14 residues. The germline gives CDR1 SNHLY, CDR2 FYNNEI. CDR3: CASSEQERGTEAFF. CDR3 nucleotide sequence: TGTGCCAGCAGTGAACAAGAACGGGGTACTGAAGCTTTCTTT.

This clone was detected once. V is TRBV7-2 and J is TRBJ1-2; 9 bases are a match to TRBD1. Germline V gene sequence: CDR1 SGHTA, CDR2 FQGNSA. The CDR3 has 15 amino acids. The junction had 7 bases not matched to a gene; V was cut back by 5 bases and J by 3 bases. CDR3 sequence reads: CASSPRTGADYGYTF. CDR3 nucleotides: TGTGCCAGCAGCCCCCGGACAGGGGCGGACTATGGCTACACCTTC.

The chain uses TRBV11-2 and TRBJ2-4; 8 nucleotides line up with TRBD2. CDR3 length: 17 amino acids. Trimming cost V 4 bases and J 2 bases; bases outside gene matches: 10. Germline V gene lookup returns CDR1 SGHAT and CDR2 FQNNGV. CDR3: CASSSLGRGGSKNIQYF. CDR3 nucleotide sequence: TGTGCCAGCAGCTCCCTCGGGAGGGGGGGTTCCAAAAACATTCAGTACTTC.